The text below deals with one T cell receptor (beta chain). No antigen is known for it. No clone much larger than this one lies a single base away; base qualities are absent. Including the terminal cysteine and phenylalanine, the CDR3 comprises 15 residues. CDR3 DNA is the only sequence kept; it has 45 bases, read in frame from the first base. The germline V gene provides CDR1 ENHRY and CDR2 SYGVKD. At the junction V is shortened by 5 bases and J by 2 bases, with 16 bases in between. Library creation used the immunoSEQ multiplex PCR assay. The table comes from immuneACCESS by way of TCRdb, which keeps in-frame sequences with V and J called. Part of the clones is missing from these tables; in studies checked, under half for an unresolved V gene and the rest for unknown reasons. The sample table shows tens of thousands of clones, and 88% are seen once. Approximately 15% of the sample is taken by the ten largest.

The data originate from a study of control samples from healthy donors and cancer patients (dated by TCRdb to about 2020). This receptor was obtained from a woman in her 70s in good health. Sequencing input: blood. This chain is built from TRBV10-3 and TRBJ2-7; the D segment could be TRBD1, given 6 matching bases. The DNA is TGTGCCATCAGTAACACCCGGGACAATACCTACGAGCAGTACTTC. This codes for CAISNTRDNTYEQYF.